This entry lists 5 T cell receptor beta chains sequenced from one sample in a study of blood T cell repertoires in COVID-19 (dated by TCRdb to about 2020). Libraries were built with the immunoSEQ multiplex PCR assay. In TCRdb, the immuneACCESS table is reduced to in-frame sequences with V and J assigned. These tables do not hold every clone; where another copy was compared, an unresolved V gene accounts for under half, and the others remain unexplained. This sample has roughly 200,000 clones in its table, and nearly 90% of those were observed once. In total, the top ten clones hold roughly a sixth of the sample. Material for sequencing was peripheral blood. The receptors were gathered from a man between 50 and 59 years old with COVID-19, enrolled during active disease.

The chain is built from TRBV2 and TRBJ2-5; TRBD1 might be the D (5 bases). Trimming left V 0 bases short and J 4 bases short, with 9 bases between. Germline lookup yields CDR1 SNHLY and CDR2 FYNNEI. This CDR3 comprises 14 residues. DNA of the CDR3: TGTGCCAGCAGTGAAGCTGCAGGGCGAGAGACCCAGTACTTC. It yields the protein CASSEAAGRETQYF.

The V call is TRBV6-2 or TRBV6-3, the J call TRBJ1-1; TRBD1 aligns across 8 bases. CDR3 length equals 15 residues. The V gene's germline CDR1 is MNHEY and CDR2 SVGEGT. V lost 1 base, J lost 1 base, and 2 bases stayed unmatched. Here the CDR3 reads CASSYWGQANTEAFF. CDR3 DNA sequence: TGTGCCAGCAGTTACTGGGGACAGGCGAACACTGAAGCTTTCTTT.

Here the CDR3 DNA reads TGTGCCACCTCCCGGGGAAGAGATAGCAATCAGCCCCAGCATTTT. This encodes CATSRGRDSNQPQHF. V gene TRBV6-5 combines with J gene TRBJ1-5; D remains unclear. V was clipped by 10 bases and J by 0 bases, with 16 bases between them. Germline lookup yields CDR1 MNHEY and CDR2 SVGAGI. This CDR3 is 15 amino acids long.

The gene calls are TRBV20-1 and TRBJ1-2; maybe TRBD1 (5 bases). Trimming pared 3 bases from V and 7 bases from J, leaving 15 bases between. The germline gives CDR1 DFQATT, CDR2 SNEGSKA (reference sequence). This CDR3 has 13 amino acids. The CDR3, as DNA: TGCAGTGCTAGTAGGGGTGGAGTATCTGGCTACACCTTC. Translated: CSASRGGVSGYTF.

As DNA, the CDR3 is TGTGCCAGCAGCTTAGGCTCACCGGATACGCAGTATTTT. This encodes CASSLGSPDTQYF. The rearrangement uses TRBV7-3 and TRBJ2-3, with unresolved D. The CDR3 covers 13 residues. Trimming removed 2 bases at V and 6 bases at J, with 9 bases between. CDR1 is SGHTA and CDR2 is FQGTGA in the germline V gene.